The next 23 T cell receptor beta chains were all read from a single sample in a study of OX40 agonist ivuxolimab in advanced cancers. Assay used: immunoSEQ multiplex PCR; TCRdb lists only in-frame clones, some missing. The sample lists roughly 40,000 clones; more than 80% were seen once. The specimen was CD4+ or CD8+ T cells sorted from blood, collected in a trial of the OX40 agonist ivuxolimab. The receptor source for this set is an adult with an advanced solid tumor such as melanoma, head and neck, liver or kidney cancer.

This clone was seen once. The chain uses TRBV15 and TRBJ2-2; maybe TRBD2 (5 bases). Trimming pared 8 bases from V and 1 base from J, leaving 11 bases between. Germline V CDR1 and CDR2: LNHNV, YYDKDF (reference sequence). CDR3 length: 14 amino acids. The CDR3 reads CATARRRNTGELFF. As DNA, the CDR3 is TGTGCCACCGCCCGGAGGAGGAACACCGGGGAGCTGTTTTTT. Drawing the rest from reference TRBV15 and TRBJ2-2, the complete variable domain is DAMVIQNPRYQVTQFGKPVTLSCSQTLNHNVMYWYQQKSSQAPKLLFHYYDKDFNNEADTPDNFQSRRPNTSFCFLDIRSPGLGDTAMYLCATARRRNTGELFFGEGSRLTVL.

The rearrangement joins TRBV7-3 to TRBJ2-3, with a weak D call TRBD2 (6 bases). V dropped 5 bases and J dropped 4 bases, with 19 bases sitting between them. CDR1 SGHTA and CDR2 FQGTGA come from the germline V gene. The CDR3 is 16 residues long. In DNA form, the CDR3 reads TGTGCCAGCAGCCCCTCTAGCGCGAAGGGGTCAGATACGCAGTATTTT. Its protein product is CASSPSSAKGSDTQYF.

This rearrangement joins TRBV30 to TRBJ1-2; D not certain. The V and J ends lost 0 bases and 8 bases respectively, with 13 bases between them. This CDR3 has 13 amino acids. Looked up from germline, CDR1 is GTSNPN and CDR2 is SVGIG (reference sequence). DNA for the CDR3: TGTGCCTGGAGTGTACTTCAGGAAGGCGGCTACACCTTC. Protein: CAWSVLQEGGYTF.

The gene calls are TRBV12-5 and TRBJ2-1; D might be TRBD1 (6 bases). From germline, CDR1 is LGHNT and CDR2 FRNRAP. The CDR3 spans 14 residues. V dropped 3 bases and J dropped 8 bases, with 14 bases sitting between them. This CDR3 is CASGLLTRTDEQFF. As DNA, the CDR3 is TGTGCTAGTGGTTTATTGACCCGGACAGATGAGCAGTTCTTC.

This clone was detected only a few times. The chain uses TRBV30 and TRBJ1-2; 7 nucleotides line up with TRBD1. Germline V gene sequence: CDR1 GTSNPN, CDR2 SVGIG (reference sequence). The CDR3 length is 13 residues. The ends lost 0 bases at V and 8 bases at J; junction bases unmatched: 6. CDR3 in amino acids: CAWSVQQGLGYTF. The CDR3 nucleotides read TGTGCCTGGAGTGTACAACAGGGGCTCGGCTACACCTTC.

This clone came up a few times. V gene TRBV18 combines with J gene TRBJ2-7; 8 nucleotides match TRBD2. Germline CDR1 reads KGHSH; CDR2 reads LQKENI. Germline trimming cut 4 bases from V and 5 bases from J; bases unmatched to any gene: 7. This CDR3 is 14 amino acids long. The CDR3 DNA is TGTGCCAGCTCACATCCGGGACTAGGACACGAGCAGTACTTC. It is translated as CASSHPGLGHEQYF.

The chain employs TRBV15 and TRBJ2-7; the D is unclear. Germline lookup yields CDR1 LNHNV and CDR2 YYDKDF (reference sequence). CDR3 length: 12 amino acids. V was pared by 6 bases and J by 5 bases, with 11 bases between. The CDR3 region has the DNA TGTGCCACCAGTTCCCAGGAGCACGAGCAGTACTTC. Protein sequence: CATSSQEHEQYF.

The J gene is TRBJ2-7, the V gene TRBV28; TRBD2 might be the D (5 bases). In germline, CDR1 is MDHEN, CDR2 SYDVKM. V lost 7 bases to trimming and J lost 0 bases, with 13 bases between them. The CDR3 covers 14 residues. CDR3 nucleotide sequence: TGTGCCAGCACCCCCGCGGGCGGCTCCTACGAGCAGTACTTC. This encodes CASTPAGGSYEQYF. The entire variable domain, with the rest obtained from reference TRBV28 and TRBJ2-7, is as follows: DVKVTQSSRYLVKRTGEKVFLECVQDMDHENMFWYRQDPGLGLRLIYFSYDVKMKEKGDIPEGYSVSREKKERFSLILESASTNQTSMYLCASTPAGGSYEQYFGPGTRLTVT.

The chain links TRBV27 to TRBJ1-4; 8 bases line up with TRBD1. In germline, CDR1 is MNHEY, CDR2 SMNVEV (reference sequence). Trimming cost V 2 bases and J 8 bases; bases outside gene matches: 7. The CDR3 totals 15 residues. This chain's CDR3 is CASSLRQGRGEKLFF. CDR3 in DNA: TGTGCCAGCAGTTTACGACAGGGGAGAGGGGAAAAACTGTTTTTT.

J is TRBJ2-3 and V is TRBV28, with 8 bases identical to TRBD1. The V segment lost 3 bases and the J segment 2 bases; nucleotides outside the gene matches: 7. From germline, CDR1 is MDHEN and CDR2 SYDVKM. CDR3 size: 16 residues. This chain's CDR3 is CASSLVGTGPTDTQYF. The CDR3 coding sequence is TGTGCCAGCAGTTTGGTCGGGACAGGACCCACAGATACGCAGTATTTT.

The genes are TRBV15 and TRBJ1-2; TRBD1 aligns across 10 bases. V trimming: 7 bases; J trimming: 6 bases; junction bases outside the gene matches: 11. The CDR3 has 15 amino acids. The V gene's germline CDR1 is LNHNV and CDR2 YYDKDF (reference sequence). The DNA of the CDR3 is TGTGCCACCAACTCGCCCGGGACAGGGGACGATGGCTACACCTTC. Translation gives CATNSPGTGDDGYTF.

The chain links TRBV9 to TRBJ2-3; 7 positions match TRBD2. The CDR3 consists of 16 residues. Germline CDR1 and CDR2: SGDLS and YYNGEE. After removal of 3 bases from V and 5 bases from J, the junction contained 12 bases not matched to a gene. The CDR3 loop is CASSEGLAGVQDTQYF. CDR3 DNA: TGTGCCAGCAGCGAGGGGCTTGCGGGAGTGCAAGATACGCAGTATTTT.

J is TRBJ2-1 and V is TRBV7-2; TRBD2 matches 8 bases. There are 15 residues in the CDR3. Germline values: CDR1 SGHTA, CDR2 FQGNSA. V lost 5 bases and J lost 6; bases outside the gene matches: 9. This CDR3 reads CASSPIAGRPNEQFF. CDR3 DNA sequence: TGTGCCAGCAGCCCCATAGCGGGACGTCCCAATGAGCAGTTCTTC. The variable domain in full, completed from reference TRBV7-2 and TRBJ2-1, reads GAGVSQSPSNKVTEKGKDVELRCDPISGHTALYWYRQSLGQGLEFLIYFQGNSAPDKSGLPSDRFSAERTGGSVSTLTIQRTQQEDSAVYLCASSPIAGRPNEQFFGPGTRLTVL.

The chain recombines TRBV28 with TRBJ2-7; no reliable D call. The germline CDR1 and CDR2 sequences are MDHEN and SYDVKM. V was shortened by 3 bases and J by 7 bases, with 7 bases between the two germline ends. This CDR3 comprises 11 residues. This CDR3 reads CASSLRWEQYF. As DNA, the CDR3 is TGTGCCAGCAGTTTGCGGTGGGAGCAGTACTTC.

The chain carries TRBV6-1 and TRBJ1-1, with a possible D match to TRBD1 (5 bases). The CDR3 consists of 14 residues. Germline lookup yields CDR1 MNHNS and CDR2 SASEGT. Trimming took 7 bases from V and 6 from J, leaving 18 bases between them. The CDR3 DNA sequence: TGTGCCAGCATACGAGGACAATTTGTCCCTGAAGCTTTCTTT. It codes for CASIRGQFVPEAFF.

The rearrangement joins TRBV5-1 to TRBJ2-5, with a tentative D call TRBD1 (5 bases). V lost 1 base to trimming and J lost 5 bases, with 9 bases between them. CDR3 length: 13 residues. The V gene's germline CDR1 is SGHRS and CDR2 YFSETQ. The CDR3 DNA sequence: TGCGCCAGCAGCTTGTCAGGGTTGGAGACCCAGTACTTC. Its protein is CASSLSGLETQYF.

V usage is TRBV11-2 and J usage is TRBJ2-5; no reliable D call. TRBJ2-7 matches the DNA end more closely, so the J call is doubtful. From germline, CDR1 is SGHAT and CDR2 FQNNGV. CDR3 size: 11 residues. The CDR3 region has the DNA TGTGCCAGCAGCCCTCTTCTCGAGCAGTACTTC. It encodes CASSPLLEQYF.

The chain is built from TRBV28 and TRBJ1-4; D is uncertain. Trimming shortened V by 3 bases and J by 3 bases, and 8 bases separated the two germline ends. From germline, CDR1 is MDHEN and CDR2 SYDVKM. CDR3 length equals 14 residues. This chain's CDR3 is CASSLTKANEKLFF. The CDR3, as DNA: TGTGCCAGCAGTTTGACGAAGGCTAATGAAAAACTGTTTTTT.

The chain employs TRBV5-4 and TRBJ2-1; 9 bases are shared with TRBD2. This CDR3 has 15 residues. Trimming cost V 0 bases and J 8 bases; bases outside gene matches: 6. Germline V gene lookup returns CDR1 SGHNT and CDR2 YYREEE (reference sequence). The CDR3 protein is CASSLGLAEFDEQFF. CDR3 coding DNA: TGTGCCAGCAGCTTGGGACTAGCGGAGTTCGATGAGCAGTTCTTC.

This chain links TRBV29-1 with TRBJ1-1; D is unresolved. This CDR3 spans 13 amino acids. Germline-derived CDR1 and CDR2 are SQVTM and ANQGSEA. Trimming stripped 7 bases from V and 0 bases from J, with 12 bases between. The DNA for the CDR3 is TGCAGCGCTCCTGGACGGGTGAACACTGAAGCTTTCTTT. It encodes CSAPGRVNTEAFF.

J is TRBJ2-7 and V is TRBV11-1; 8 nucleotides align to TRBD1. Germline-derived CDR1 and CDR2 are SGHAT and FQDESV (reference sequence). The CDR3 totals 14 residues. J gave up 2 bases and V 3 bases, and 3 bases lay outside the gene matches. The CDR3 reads CASSFETGAYEQYF. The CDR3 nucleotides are TGTGCCAGCAGCTTTGAGACAGGGGCCTACGAGCAGTACTTC.

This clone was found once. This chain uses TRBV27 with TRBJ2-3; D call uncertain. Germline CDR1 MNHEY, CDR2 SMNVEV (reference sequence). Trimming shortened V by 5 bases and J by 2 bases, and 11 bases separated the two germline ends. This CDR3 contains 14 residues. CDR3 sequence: CASSTLLNTDTQYF. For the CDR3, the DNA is TGTGCCAGCAGTACGTTACTTAACACAGATACGCAGTATTTT.

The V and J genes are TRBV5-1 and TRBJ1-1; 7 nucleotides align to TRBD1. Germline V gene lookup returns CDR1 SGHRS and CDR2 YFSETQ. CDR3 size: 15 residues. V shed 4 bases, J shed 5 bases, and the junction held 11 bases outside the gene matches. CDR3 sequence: CASSPPRQGGTEAFF. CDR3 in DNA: TGCGCCAGCAGCCCCCCACGACAGGGTGGAACTGAAGCTTTCTTT.